The 9 T cell receptor beta chains below were found in one sample sequenced in a study of tumor-infiltrating lymphocytes in localized non-small cell lung cancer. Here immunoSEQ multiplex PCR was the method, and the copy in TCRdb shows in-frame clones only, minus some. The sample holds tens of thousands of clones, roughly 71% seen once. Sequencing was done on a sample of lung tumor tissue. The source of these receptors is a human donor with non-small cell lung cancer.

This clone was picked up a small number of times. The same CDR3 also results from other DNA sequences found in this sample. The chain uses TRBV19 and TRBJ1-2; TRBD1 is a possible D gene (5 bases). The V end was cut by 3 bases, the J end by 5 bases, with 10 bases between. CDR3 length: 13 amino acids. The germline CDR1 and CDR2 sequences are LNHDA and SQIVND (reference sequence). The CDR3 nucleotides are TGTGCCAGTAGTATCGTCAGGGATTATGGCTACACCTTC. Its protein product is CASSIVRDYGYTF.

V is TRBV5-4 and J is TRBJ2-1; D is possibly TRBD1 or TRBD2 (5 bases each). Germline V gene data show CDR1 as SGHNT and CDR2 as YYREEE (reference sequence). The CDR3 extends over 16 amino acids. The V end lost 0 bases, the J end lost 2 bases, and 12 bases lay between the germline ends. The CDR3 bases are TGTGCCAGCAGCTTGGCGGGGACGGACCCCTACAATGAGCAGTTCTTC. This gives the protein CASSLAGTDPYNEQFF.

The V call is TRBV7-2, the J call TRBJ1-1; D possibly corresponds to TRBD1 (6 bases). V lost 2 bases, J lost 1 base, and 8 bases lay in between. Germline V gene lookup returns CDR1 SGHTA and CDR2 FQGNSA. The CDR3 contains 14 residues. CDR3 amino acids: CASSLTGQNTEAFF. In DNA, the CDR3 is TGTGCCAGCAGCTTAACAGGGCAGAACACTGAAGCTTTCTTT. Combining the CDR3 with reference TRBV7-2 and TRBJ1-1 gives the whole variable domain GAGVSQSPSNKVTEKGKDVELRCDPISGHTALYWYRQSLGQGLEFLIYFQGNSAPDKSGLPSDRFSAERTGGSVSTLTIQRTQQEDSAVYLCASSLTGQNTEAFFGQGTRLTVV.

The chain carries TRBV5-1 and TRBJ2-1; no clear D gene. Trimming left V 0 bases short and J 2 bases short, with 9 bases between. CDR1 and CDR2 (germline): SGHRS, YFSETQ. The CDR3 has 15 residues. The CDR3 loop is CASSLASATYNEQFF. The CDR3 coding sequence is TGCGCCAGCAGCTTGGCTAGTGCAACCTACAATGAGCAGTTCTTC.

The J gene is TRBJ2-7, the V gene TRBV7-2, with 7 bases that match TRBD1. The junction had 4 bases not matched to a gene; V was cut back by 3 bases and J by 2 bases. Looked up from germline, CDR1 is SGHTA and CDR2 is FQGNSA. CDR3 length equals 14 residues. CDR3 region: CASSFRDRAYEQYF. The CDR3, as DNA: TGTGCCAGCAGCTTTCGGGACAGAGCCTACGAGCAGTACTTC.

CDR3 bases: TGTGCCAGCAGCACCGGACAGCTAGGAAACACCATATATTTT. Translation: CASSTGQLGNTIYF. The chain links TRBV5-6 to TRBJ1-3; D is possibly TRBD1 (6 bases). Trimming stripped 4 bases from V and 4 bases from J, with 12 bases between. The CDR3 totals 14 residues. Germline CDR1 and CDR2: SGHDT and YYEEEE.

The genes are TRBV5-6 and TRBJ2-5, with 8 bases aligning to TRBD2. V lost 10 bases and J lost 5; bases outside the gene matches: 10. Germline V gene data show CDR1 as SGHDT and CDR2 as YYEEEE. The CDR3 totals 13 residues. Here the CDR3 DNA reads TGTGCCGCCTCCGGGAGGGCCGATGAGACCCAGTACTTC. This codes for CAASGRADETQYF.

This chain connects TRBV7-9 to TRBJ2-1; D is unresolved. There are 13 residues in the CDR3. Germline lookup yields CDR1 SEHNR and CDR2 FQNEAQ (reference sequence). V gave up 6 bases and J gave up 7 bases, with 13 bases separating them. Here the CDR3 reads CASSYQTKNEQFF. The CDR3 bases are TGTGCCAGCAGTTATCAGACGAAGAATGAGCAGTTCTTC.

This clone has only a few counts. The chain is built from TRBV5-6 and TRBJ1-5, with TRBD1 identical over 9 bases. The germline V gene has CDR1 SGHDT and CDR2 YYEEEE. The CDR3 is made up of 14 amino acids. With V trimmed by 2 bases and J by 7 bases, 4 bases remained unmatched. The CDR3 loop reads CASSLQGAGQPQHF. Written as DNA, the CDR3 is TGTGCCAGCAGCTTACAGGGGGCAGGGCAGCCCCAGCATTTT.